The present entry profiles one T cell receptor (beta chain) with its context. The target of this receptor is not known. Base qualities are not recorded, but no much larger clone differs from it by a single base. Library preparation was by the immunoSEQ multiplex PCR assay. For the multiplex PCR, a mixture combining 60 forward primers for TCR Vbeta segments and 13 reverse primers for TCR Jbeta segments was used. The CDR3 region of rearranged TCR beta genes was amplified from genomic DNA with a multiplex PCR assay. The Illumina HiSeq System was used to sequence the amplified TCR beta libraries as 87-base-pair reads. The authors' pipeline ran thus. Across the roughly 670 repertoires, a later analysis counted some 81 million unique TCR beta chains, roughly 11 million of which were shared by at least two donors. To remove PCR and sequencing errors, raw reads were error-corrected and collapsed into unique sequences using a nearest-neighbor algorithm that merged closely related sequences. Alignment of CDR3 sequences to IMGT reference sequences was used to assign V, D and J gene segments. For a sequence to be retained, at least a six-nucleotide match to both a V gene segment and a J gene segment was required. A rearrangement was called productive if the CDR3 had no stop codons and remained in frame with V and J, and every other rearrangement was called non-productive. CDR3 was defined by IMGT convention, running from the second conserved V-encoded cysteine to the conserved J-encoded phenylalanine. In an earlier analysis of roughly 580 of the donors, sequences lacking an unambiguous match to a single V gene segment were excluded. An earlier analysis of almost 600 of the donors classified V segments as functional when productive rearrangements were above 56.7% and as segregating when the standard deviation between donors was above 5%. A statistical classification framework was built to diagnose cytomegalovirus status from the catalog of TCR beta chain sequences. V and J gene assignment, in a later analysis, came from comparing TCR nucleotide sequences with IMGT/GENE-DB human TR gene sequences. A later analysis assigned CDR3 sequences and most-parsimonious VDJ recombination scenarios with the TCRdist pipeline. In a later analysis, each TCR beta chain was defined by its CDR3 amino acid sequence together with its V-gene family, and reads without a unique V-gene family were excluded. A later analysis removed over 500 highly shared, low-generation-probability nucleotide sequences to deal with suspected cross-contamination and a sequencing artifact. For each public chain, a later analysis derived a clonal expansion index from normalized ranks of inferred template counts within each repertoire. A later analysis computed generation probabilities with a VDJ recombination model fitted to out-of-frame rearrangements, and checked the results against IGoR. In a later analysis, TCR-TCR, TCR-HLA and TCR-CMV co-occurrence was scored with hypergeometric tests, and a repertoire-size bias correction was applied to TCR pairs. A later analysis estimated false discovery rates by permuting HLA or CMV assignments 20 times. In a later analysis, co-occurring TCRs were grouped using DBSCAN, with TCRdist sequence similarity added in when clustering inside HLA-allele-positive subsets. For co-occurrence clustering, repertoires with fewer than 30,000 or more than 120,000 public chains were excluded, along with 5 or 6 repertoires with anomalous nucleotide sharing. TCRdb re-hosts the immuneACCESS table, in-frame sequences only. Its copies lack some clones; in the studies checked, an unresolved V gene accounts for under half of them, and the cause for the rest is not known. V, J and clone size were drawn from that table, and D and trimming were deduced from the DNA. A total of approximately 150,000 clones appear in this sample, about 88% of them only once. The ten largest clones take up approximately 2.5% of the sample.

The data belong to a study of cytomegalovirus exposure and HLA in healthy donors (dated by TCRdb to 2017 to 2019). Describing the broader study: An earlier analysis of several hundred of the donors reported 250 to 350 Gb of sequence data and about 100 million unique TCR beta sequences from 150 million to 200 million T cells. To predict cytomegalovirus infection status, the study combined high-throughput TCR immunosequencing, statistical association of individual TCRs with disease status, and machine learning. A separate validation cohort of some 130 different subjects was used in addition to the roughly 720-subject first cohort. An early release covering around 630 HLA-typed donors comprised about 300 gigabases of sequencing data and 65 million to 100 million unique TCR sequences. The study used immunosequencing to profile the T cell repertoires of approximately 650 subjects and linked those repertoires to cytomegalovirus serostatus. Class I and class II HLA loci were covered by the typing at four-digit resolution. Among the roughly 390 genotyped donors, around 81% belonged to the genetic ancestry cluster associated with self-reported Caucasian donors. The study was designed to test whether signatures of past pathogen exposure could be identified by cataloging public T cell receptors. To study patterns of TCR occurrence, a later analysis re-analyzed previously published TCR beta repertoires from around 670 donors and added high-resolution HLA genotyping. An earlier analysis of around 580 of the donors used high-throughput TCR beta sequencing to judge whether each TCR beta V gene segment behaved as functional or pseudogenic. Typing coverage varied by locus: roughly 629-640 donors for A, B, C, DRB1 and DQB1; approximately 500 for DQA1; nearly 610 for DPA1; around 450 for DPB1. Every repertoire in the discovery cohort had been generated on one and the same sequencing platform. Across about 380 genotyped donors of the cohort, an average of about 240,000 unique TCR beta nucleotide sequences per donor were sequenced, and approximately 19% of those sequences were non-productive. Rather than drawing on any new phenotypic data, the later analysis identified candidate immune exposures from TCR beta sequences and the way those sequences occurred across donors. In a later genetic analysis, genome-wide SNP genotypes for about three fifths of the roughly 670 donors were used, and that subset was treated as a discovery cohort. Donor age, sex, ethnicity and CMV serostatus were compiled together with the repertoire data. Roughly five DR-DQ haplotypes were handled as single units for association and clustering because linkage in the cohort was strong. General study outcomes and caveats: In a later analysis, several top co-occurrence clusters were reported to appear linked to parvovirus B19, influenza, CMV and Epstein-Barr virus. In a later analysis, 16,951 TCR beta sequences were associated with specific HLA alleles at a false discovery rate of 0.05. The 87-base-pair reads could not distinguish some IMGT-functional V segments, including TRBV6-2 and TRBV6-3, so those segments were excluded. A few of the identified cytomegalovirus-associated TCR beta chains were confirmed in vitro to be specific for cytomegalovirus antigens. The classifier was reported to diagnose cytomegalovirus status with high specificity and sensitivity in both the original cohort and the validation cohort. A later genetic analysis reported fewer N-insertions in productive TCRs among donors in an Asian-associated ancestry cluster than the roughly 640-donor mean. An association between a missense DCLRE1C variant and V-gene and J-gene trimming of TCR beta chains was found in a later genetic analysis and replicated in an independent cohort. Linkage disequilibrium might explain the correlated functional status among segregating V segments, but an unknown experimental factor could not be excluded. A later analysis found that TCR association rates varied across HLA loci, with DRB1 alleles showing the most associated TCRs and HLA-C alleles the fewest. Because counts were too low, seventeen rarely observed V segments, including chromosome 9 orphons, were left out of the earlier analysis of roughly 600 of the donors. For the cohort, immune exposure information was limited to CMV serostatus. Because some donors lacked HLA typing at each locus, the association tests relied only on the typed subset. A cluster of highly shared sequence variants was judged likely to represent a technical artifact of the sequencing pipeline. A later analysis found that most CMV-associated TCR beta chains appeared HLA-restricted, with HLA associations seemingly driven largely by CMV exposure. According to the authors, the approach could potentially be generalized to other disease states and immunological phenotypes. A further reported finding was that TCR beta sequences accurately predicted the HLA-A and HLA-B alleles for most subjects in the first cohort. When HLA alleles, especially DR and DQ, strongly co-occurred, TCR associations were difficult to assign to individual alleles. Across donors, most TCR sequences were observed very rarely, whereas some public TCRs were present in many individuals. Sequencing depth was assumed to be roughly uniform across donors in the presence/absence analyses, though that assumption may not hold. The study gave a list of more than 150 TCR beta chains associated with cytomegalovirus. In an earlier analysis of approximately 590 of the donors, most TCR beta V segments appeared in productive rearrangements about 87% or about 30% of the time, broadly matching IMGT annotations. Only TCR beta chains were sequenced in this cohort, and the absence of alpha or paired-chain data limited detectable features. A later analysis found that HLA-associated TCR beta chains were more clonally expanded and had lower generation probabilities than equally common non-associated chains.

The cohort consisted of more than 650 healthy bone marrow donors. At the time of sampling, all cohort members were nominally healthy, though unrecorded immune exposures were likely present. The donor tested CMV seropositive and was one of the 289 seropositive cohort members. A peripheral blood sample was collected from each donor, and TCR beta sequencing was performed on peripheral blood mononuclear cells. Genomic DNA extraction from the blood cell samples was performed with the Qiagen DNeasy Blood Extraction Kit. The CDR3, from cysteine to phenylalanine, totals 13 residues. Of all the DNA, just the CDR3 is kept, 39 bases in frame from base 1. Sequences MNHNS (CDR1) and SASEGT (CDR2) are obtained from the germline V gene. For this chain, trimming is 5 bases at the V end and 8 bases at the J end, and the number of junction bases without a gene match is 6.

The V and J genes are TRBV6-1 and TRBJ1-5, with 7 bases aligning to TRBD1. The TCR was taken from a man aged 25 to 40 in good health and CMV-seropositive. The sequenced sample was PBMCs. The CDR3 protein: CASSTVGQEPQHF. The nucleotide sequence is TGTGCCAGCAGTACCGTTGGACAGGAGCCCCAGCATTTT.